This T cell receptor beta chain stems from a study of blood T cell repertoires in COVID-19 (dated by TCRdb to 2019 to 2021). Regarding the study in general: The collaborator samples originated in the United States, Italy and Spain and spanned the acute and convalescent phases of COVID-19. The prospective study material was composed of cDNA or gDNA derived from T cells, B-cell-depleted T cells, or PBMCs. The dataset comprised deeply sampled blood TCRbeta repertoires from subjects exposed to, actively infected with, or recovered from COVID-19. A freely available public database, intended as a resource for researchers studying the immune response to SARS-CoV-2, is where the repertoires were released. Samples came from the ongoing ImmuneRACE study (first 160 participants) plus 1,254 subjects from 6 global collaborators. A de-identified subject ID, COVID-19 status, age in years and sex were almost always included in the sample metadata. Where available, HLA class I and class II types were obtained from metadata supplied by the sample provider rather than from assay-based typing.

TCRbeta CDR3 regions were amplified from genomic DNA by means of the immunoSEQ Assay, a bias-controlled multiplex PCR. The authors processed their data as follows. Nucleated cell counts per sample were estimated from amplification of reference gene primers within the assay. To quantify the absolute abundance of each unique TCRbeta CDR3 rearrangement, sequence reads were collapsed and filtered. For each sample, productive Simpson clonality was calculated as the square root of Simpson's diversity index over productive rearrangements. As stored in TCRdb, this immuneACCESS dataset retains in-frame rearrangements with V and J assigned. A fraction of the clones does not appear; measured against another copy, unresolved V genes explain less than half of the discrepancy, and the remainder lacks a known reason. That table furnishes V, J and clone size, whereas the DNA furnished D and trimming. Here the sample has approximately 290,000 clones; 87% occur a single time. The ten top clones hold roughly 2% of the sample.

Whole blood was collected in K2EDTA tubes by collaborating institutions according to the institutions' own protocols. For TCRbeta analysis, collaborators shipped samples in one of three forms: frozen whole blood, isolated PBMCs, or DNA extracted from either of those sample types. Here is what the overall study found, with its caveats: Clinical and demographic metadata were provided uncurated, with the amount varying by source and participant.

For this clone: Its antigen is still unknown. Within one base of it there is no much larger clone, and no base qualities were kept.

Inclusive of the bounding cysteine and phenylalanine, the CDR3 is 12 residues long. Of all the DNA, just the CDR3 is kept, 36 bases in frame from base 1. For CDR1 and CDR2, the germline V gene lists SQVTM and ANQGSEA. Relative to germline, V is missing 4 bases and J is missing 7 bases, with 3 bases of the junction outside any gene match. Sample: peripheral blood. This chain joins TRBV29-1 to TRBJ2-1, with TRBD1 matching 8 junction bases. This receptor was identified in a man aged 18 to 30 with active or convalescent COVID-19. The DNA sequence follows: TGCAGCGTTGTCAGGGGGCAGAATGAGCAGTTCTTC. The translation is CSVVRGQNEQFF.